This T cell receptor beta chain was sequenced for a study of cytomegalovirus exposure and HLA in healthy donors. V was shortened by 4 bases and J by 4 bases, with 13 bases between the two germline ends. The CDR3 has 14 residues. Germline V gives CDR1 MDHEN, CDR2 SYDVKM. This clone was observed a handful of times. Researchers ran the PCR with 60 Vbeta and 13 Jbeta primers. Clones were read by immunoSEQ multiplex PCR, and TCRdb kept only the in-frame ones, dropping some. The profile shows a few hundred thousand clones, 65% to 80% of them singletons. The chain joins TRBV28 to TRBJ1-2, with D possibly matching TRBD1 (6 bases). The receptor was derived from a girl aged 2 to 9 in good health and CMV-seronegative. The sample consisted of PBMCs. CDR3 region: CASSSSRGSYGYTF. The CDR3 DNA sequence: TGTGCCAGCAGTTCATCCAGGGGATCCTATGGCTACACCTTC.